The 14 T cell receptor beta chains below all came from one sample that was sequenced in a study of T cell responses to AZD1222 COVID-19 vaccine. TCRdb's table, derived via immunoSEQ multiplex PCR, lists solely in-frame clones and lacks some. Found here are some 120,000 clones, around 88% of them singletons; the top ten hold 4.5% to 6%. Sequenced material: peripheral blood, taken on day 0 of AZD1222 vaccination. These receptors were taken from an adult in good health.

The rearrangement links TRBV6-5 to TRBJ2-2, with D uncertain. Trimming stripped 0 bases from V and 0 bases from J, with 8 bases between. The CDR3 is made up of 16 amino acids. Germline CDR1 and CDR2: MNHEY and SVGAGI. The CDR3 DNA sequence: TGTGCCAGCAGTTACTCGACTCAGACGAACACCGGGGAGCTGTTTTTT. This gives the protein CASSYSTQTNTGELFF.

The chain couples TRBV7-2 to TRBJ2-7, with 13 nucleotides matching TRBD2. Germline lookup yields CDR1 SGHTA and CDR2 FQGNSA. Germline trimming cut 4 bases from V and 0 bases from J; bases unmatched to any gene: 9. This CDR3 is 18 amino acids long. CDR3 residues: CASSYKTSGGPNSYEQYF. CDR3 coding DNA: TGTGCCAGCAGCTACAAGACTAGCGGGGGGCCCAACTCCTACGAGCAGTACTTC.

The chain carries TRBV27 and TRBJ2-1; the D gene is possibly TRBD2 (5 bases). Germline V gene lookup returns CDR1 MNHEY and CDR2 SMNVEV (reference sequence). With 6 bases removed from V and 6 bases from J, the gap between germline ends came to 12 bases. The CDR3 is 13 residues long. CDR3 sequence: CASRPGVGNEQFF. As DNA, the CDR3 is TGTGCCAGCAGGCCCGGGGTAGGCAATGAGCAGTTCTTC.

The chain combines TRBV15 with TRBJ1-5; perhaps TRBD1 as D (5 bases). The germline V and J ends were trimmed by 0 bases and 5 bases, with 11 bases remaining between them. Looked up from germline, CDR1 is LNHNV and CDR2 is YYDKDF (reference sequence). The CDR3 totals 15 residues. The chain's CDR3 is CATSRDRRAYQPQHF. The CDR3 DNA sequence: TGTGCCACCAGCAGAGATCGCAGGGCGTATCAGCCCCAGCATTTT.

V and J are TRBV6-5 and TRBJ1-1, with a weak D call TRBD1 (6 bases). This CDR3 region has 13 residues. Germline assignment: CDR1 MNHEY and CDR2 SVGAGI. Trimming removed 4 bases at V and 4 bases at J, with 10 bases between. CDR3 amino acids: CASSSLRGTEAFF. The CDR3 nucleotides are TGTGCCAGCAGTTCACTCAGGGGCACTGAAGCTTTCTTT.

The genes are TRBV28 and TRBJ2-1; possibly TRBD1 for D (6 bases). The CDR3 contains 16 residues. Trimming left V 7 bases short and J 4 bases short, with 20 bases between. CDR1 is MDHEN, CDR2 SYDVKM, per germline. The CDR3 coding sequence is TGTGCCAGCACCCCCCCCAGGGGATCCAGGTACAATGAGCAGTTCTTC. Amino acids: CASTPPRGSRYNEQFF.

The gene calls are TRBV7-9 and TRBJ1-2; 12 bases fit TRBD1. V gave up 5 bases and J gave up 6 bases; unmatched junction bases: 7. CDR1 is SEHNR, CDR2 FQNEAQ, per germline (reference sequence). The CDR3 runs 15 residues. As DNA, the CDR3 is TGTGCCAGCAGCGCCGTAGGGGACAGGGGGCATGGCTACACCTTC. This sequence encodes CASSAVGDRGHGYTF. The full variable domain, rest sourced from reference TRBV7-9 and TRBJ1-2, is DTGVSQNPRHKITKRGQNVTFRCDPISEHNRLYWYRQTLGQGPEFLTYFQNEAQLEKSRLLSDRFSAERPKGSFSTLEIQRTEQGDSAMYLCASSAVGDRGHGYTFGSGTRLTVV.

This clone has only a few counts. This chain uses TRBV10-3 with TRBJ1-1, with D possibly being TRBD1 (6 bases). V lost 5 bases, J lost 0 bases, and 16 bases lay in between. Germline CDR1 ENHRY, CDR2 SYGVKD. The CDR3 runs 16 residues. Here the CDR3 DNA reads TGTGCCATCAGTTACAGGGCCAGTGATGTGAACACTGAAGCTTTCTTT. It is translated as CAISYRASDVNTEAFF.

The chain uses TRBV10-3 and TRBJ1-1, with TRBD1 matching 9 bases. With 3 bases clipped from V and 5 bases from J, the junction kept 7 bases outside the gene matches. Germline CDR1 and CDR2: ENHRY and SYGVKD. CDR3 size: 15 residues. In nucleotides, the CDR3 is TGTGCCATCAGTGAATCCGACAGGGGGATTACTGAAGCTTTCTTT. It yields the protein CAISESDRGITEAFF.

CDR3 region: CASSRAGTNYGYTF. CDR3 bases: TGCGCCAGCAGCAGGGCAGGGACCAACTATGGCTACACCTTC. The chain carries TRBV5-1 and TRBJ1-2; D is possibly TRBD1 (5 bases). Per the germline V gene, CDR1 is SGHRS and CDR2 is YFSETQ. CDR3 length: 14 residues. The V and J ends lost 4 bases and 2 bases respectively, with 12 bases between them.

This chain uses TRBV5-1 with TRBJ1-5, with TRBD1 matching over 7 bases. There are 15 residues in the CDR3. Germline V gene lookup returns CDR1 SGHRS and CDR2 YFSETQ. Trimming cost V 0 bases and J 7 bases; bases outside gene matches: 7. The CDR3 is CASSLDTGVGQPQHF. In DNA form, the CDR3 reads TGCGCCAGCAGCTTGGATACAGGGGTAGGACAGCCCCAGCATTTT.

J is TRBJ2-7 and V is TRBV5-6; the D gene is possibly TRBD1 (5 bases). Trimming took 2 bases from V and 0 from J, leaving 9 bases between them. The CDR3 has 14 amino acids. The germline CDR1 and CDR2 sequences are SGHDT and YYEEEE. The CDR3 nucleotides read TGTGCCAGCAGCTTAACAGGAGCCTCCTACGAGCAGTACTTC. As protein: CASSLTGASYEQYF.

This chain uses TRBV5-4 with TRBJ1-4, with 8 bases lining up with TRBD1. The V and J ends lost 4 bases and 0 bases, in that order; junction bases with no gene match: 8. The CDR3 loop spans 17 amino acids. In germline, CDR1 is SGHNT, CDR2 YYREEE (reference sequence). The CDR3 DNA follows: TGTGCCAGCAGCCTCGGACAGGGTGGCACAACTAATGAAAAACTGTTTTTT. It is translated as CASSLGQGGTTNEKLFF.

The chain is built from TRBV28 and TRBJ2-4; tentatively, D is TRBD1 or TRBD2 (5 bases each). V gave up 3 bases and J gave up 0 bases, with 12 bases separating them. The CDR3 has 16 residues. The germline V gene encodes CDR1 MDHEN and CDR2 SYDVKM. CDR3 sequence (DNA): TGTGCCAGCAGTTTTCCGGGGCAATTAGCCAAAAACATTCAGTACTTC. This translates into CASSFPGQLAKNIQYF.